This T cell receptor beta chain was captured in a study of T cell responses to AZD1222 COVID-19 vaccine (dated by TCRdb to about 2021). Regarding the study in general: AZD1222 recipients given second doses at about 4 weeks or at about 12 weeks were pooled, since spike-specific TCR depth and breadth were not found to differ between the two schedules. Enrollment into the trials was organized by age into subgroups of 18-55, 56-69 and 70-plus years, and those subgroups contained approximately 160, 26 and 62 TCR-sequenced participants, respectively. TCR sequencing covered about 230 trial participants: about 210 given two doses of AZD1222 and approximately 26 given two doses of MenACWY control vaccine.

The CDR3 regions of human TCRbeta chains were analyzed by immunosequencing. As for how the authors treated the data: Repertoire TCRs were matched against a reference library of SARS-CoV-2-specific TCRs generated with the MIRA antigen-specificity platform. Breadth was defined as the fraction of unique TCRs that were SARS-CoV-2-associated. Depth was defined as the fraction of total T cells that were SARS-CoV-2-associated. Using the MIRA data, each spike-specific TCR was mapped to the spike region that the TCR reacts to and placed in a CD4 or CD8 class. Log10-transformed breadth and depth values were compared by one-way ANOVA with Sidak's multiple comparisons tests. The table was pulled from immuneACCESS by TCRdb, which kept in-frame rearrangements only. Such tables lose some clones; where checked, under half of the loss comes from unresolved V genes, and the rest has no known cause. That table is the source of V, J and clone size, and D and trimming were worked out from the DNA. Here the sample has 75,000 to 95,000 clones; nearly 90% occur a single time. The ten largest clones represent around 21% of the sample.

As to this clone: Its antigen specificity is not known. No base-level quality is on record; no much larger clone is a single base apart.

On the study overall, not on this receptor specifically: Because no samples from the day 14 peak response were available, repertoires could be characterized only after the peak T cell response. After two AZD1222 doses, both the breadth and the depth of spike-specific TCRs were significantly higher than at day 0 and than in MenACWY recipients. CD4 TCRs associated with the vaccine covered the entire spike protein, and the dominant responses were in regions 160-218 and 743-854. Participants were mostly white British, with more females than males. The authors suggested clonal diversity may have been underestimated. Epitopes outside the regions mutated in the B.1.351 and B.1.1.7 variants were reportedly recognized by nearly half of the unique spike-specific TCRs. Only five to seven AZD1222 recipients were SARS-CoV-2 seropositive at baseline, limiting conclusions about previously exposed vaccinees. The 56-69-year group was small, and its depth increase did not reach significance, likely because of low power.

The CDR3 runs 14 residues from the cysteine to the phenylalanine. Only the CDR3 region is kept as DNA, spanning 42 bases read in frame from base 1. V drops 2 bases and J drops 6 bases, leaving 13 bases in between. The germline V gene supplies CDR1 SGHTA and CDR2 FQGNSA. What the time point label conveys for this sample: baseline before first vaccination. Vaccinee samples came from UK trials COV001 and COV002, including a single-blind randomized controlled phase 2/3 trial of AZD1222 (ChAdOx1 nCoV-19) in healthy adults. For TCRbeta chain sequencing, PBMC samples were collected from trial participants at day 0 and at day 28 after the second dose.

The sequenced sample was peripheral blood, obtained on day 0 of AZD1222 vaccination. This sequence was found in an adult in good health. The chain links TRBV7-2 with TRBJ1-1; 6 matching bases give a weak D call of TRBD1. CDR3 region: CASSLYGGLSEAFF. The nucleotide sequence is TGTGCCAGCAGCTTATATGGGGGGCTTTCTGAAGCTTTCTTT. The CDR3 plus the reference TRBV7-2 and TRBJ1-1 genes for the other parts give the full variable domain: GAGVSQSPSNKVTEKGKDVELRCDPISGHTALYWYRQSLGQGLEFLIYFQGNSAPDKSGLPSDRFSAERTGGSVSTLTIQRTQQEDSAVYLCASSLYGGLSEAFFGQGTRLTVV.